This T cell receptor beta chain was captured by sequencing in a study of blood T cell repertoires in COVID-19 (dated by TCRdb to between 2020 and 2021). For the wider study: Samples from collaborators originated in the United States, Italy and Spain and spanned both the acute and convalescent phases of COVID-19. The prospective study material was composed of cDNA or gDNA derived from T cells, B-cell-depleted T cells, or PBMCs. Deeply sampled blood TCRbeta repertoires from subjects exposed to, actively infected with, or recovered from COVID-19 were included in the dataset. The repertoires were released in a freely available public database intended as a resource for research on the immune response to SARS-CoV-2. The samples were drawn from the first 160 participants of the ongoing ImmuneRACE study and from 1,254 subjects provided by 6 global collaborators. A de-identified subject ID, COVID-19 status, age in years and sex were almost always included in the sample metadata. Where HLA class I and class II types were available, the types were taken from metadata supplied by the sample provider, not from assay-based typing. Broad study findings and their caveats: The amount of clinical and demographic metadata varied by source and participant and was provided uncurated.

In the case of this clone: It lacks a known antigen. No clone much larger than this one lies a single base away; base qualities are absent.

The CDR3 runs 15 amino acids, cysteine and phenylalanine included. Solely the CDR3 DNA is kept, with 45 bases framed from the first base. Trimming takes 6 bases off V and 7 bases off J; junction bases not matched to a gene: 7. The germline V gene (reference sequence) gives CDR1 as LGHDT and CDR2 as YNNKEL. TCRbeta CDR3 regions were amplified from genomic DNA by means of the immunoSEQ Assay, a bias-controlled multiplex PCR. Turning to the authors' computational methods: Nucleated cell counts per sample were estimated from amplification of reference gene primers within the assay. Sequence reads were collapsed and filtered to measure the absolute abundance of every unique TCRbeta CDR3 rearrangement. Productive Simpson clonality was computed per sample as the square root of Simpson's diversity index over productive rearrangements. The table comes from immuneACCESS by way of TCRdb, which keeps in-frame sequences with V and J called. Part of the clones is missing from these tables; in studies checked, under half for an unresolved V gene and the rest for unknown reasons. The DNA gave D and trimming, while V, J and clone size come from that table. The sample has about 270,000 clones on record, roughly 85% of them singletons. The top ten constitute approximately 9.1% of the sample.

In the prospective study, participants were about 18 to 95 years old, resided in 25 or so geographic areas of the United States, and were enrolled through a virtual design. In the prospective study, participants were assigned to cohorts based on the clinical history participants reported in a screening survey and a study questionnaire. In the prospective study, mobile phlebotomists collected whole blood, serum and a nasopharyngeal or oropharyngeal swab from each participant. Additional blood draws and questionnaires over a 2-month period could optionally be provided by prospective study participants. Before DNA extraction, prospective study blood samples were shipped either frozen or at room temperature.

The sample consisted of PBMCs or T cells enriched from blood (not recorded which). This TCR was recovered from a woman aged 50 to 60 with acute COVID-19. The rearranged segments are TRBV3-1 (or the pseudogene TRBV3-2) and TRBJ1-6, and 9 junction bases match TRBD1. The encoded CDR3 is CASRSDRGTNSPLHF. The sequenced DNA: TGTGCCAGCAGATCGGACAGGGGCACGAATTCACCCCTCCACTTT.